The following is a T cell receptor beta chain sequence with its context. These data are taken from a study of T-cell reconstitution after alpha-beta-depleted transplantation in children. Using unique molecular identifiers, the investigators prepared the TCRbeta library. MiXCR was run by TCRdb on the PCR reads, yielding one entry per CDR3 protein. The sample comprises roughly 350,000 distinct CDR3 sequences, about 17% of which are singletons, and about 41% rests with the top ten. This TCR derives from a male patient under 10 years old who had a stem cell transplant for acute lymphoblastic leukemia, so the T cells may come from the graft donor. The sequences come from PBMCs, mostly from graft donor cells, collected 360 days after TCRalphabeta/CD19-depleted stem cell transplant.

In nucleotides, the CDR3 is TGTGCCAGCAGTTTCCTAGGGGGCGATGAAAAACTGTTTTTT. Amino acids: CASSFLGGDEKLFF. This sequence joins TRBV27 and TRBJ1-4; TRBD1 agrees at 7 bases. Trimming removed 3 bases from V and 6 bases from J; junction bases left unmatched: 4. Germline CDR1 and CDR2: MNHEY and SMNVEV (reference sequence). The CDR3 spans 14 residues.